These T cell receptor beta chains were read from a single sample in a study of neurological immune-mediated disorders. TCRdb re-derived calls from the 5' RACE reads in MiXCR, one entry per CDR3 protein. The table lists 20,000 to 25,000 distinct CDR3 sequences, around 15% of them singletons. Sequencing was done on a sample of PBMCs. These receptors all come from a female donor with HTLV-1-associated myelopathy (HAM/TSP). Each CDR3 is given with its conserved first and last residue. D genes are given only for firm matches. For some rows the clone size is stated as once, few or many, or as a class when expanded; others skip it.

>many|TRBJ2-1|TRBV29-1|16|TRBD2
CSVEDFSTSGPLEQFF
TGCAGCGTTGAAGACTTCTCGACTAGCGGGCCTTTGGAGCAGTTCTTC
>many|TRBJ2-3|TRBV5-6|13|.
CASSLAEIHSQYF
TGTGCCAGCAGCTTGGCCGAAATCCATTCGCAGTATTTT
>medium-sized|TRBJ2-7|TRBV9|16|TRBD2
CASSVERGRPSYEQYF
TGTGCCAGCAGCGTCGAGCGGGGTAGACCCTCCTACGAGCAGTACTTC
>medium-sized|TRBJ2-7|TRBV20-1|14|.
CSAAPVGAPYEQYF
TGCAGTGCCGCCCCAGTCGGTGCCCCCTACGAGCAGTACTTC
>many|TRBJ2-2|TRBV20-1|15|.
CSARETGTETGELFF
TGCAGTGCTAGAGAGACCGGGACTGAAACCGGGGAGCTGTTTTTT
>.|TRBJ2-3|TRBV14|15|TRBD2
CASSPGTSSTDTQYF
TGTGCCAGCAGCCCCGGGACTAGCAGCACAGATACGCAGTATTTT
>many|TRBJ2-6|TRBV3-1|14|.
CASSPSAGANVLTF
TGTGCCAGCAGCCCCTCAGCCGGGGCCAACGTCCTGACTTTC
>medium-sized|TRBJ2-1|TRBV20-1|12|.
CSARDWGNEQFF
TGCAGTGCTAGAGATTGGGGAAATGAGCAGTTCTTC
>many|TRBJ2-1|TRBV7-2|15|.
CASSQNGGVGDEQFF
TGTGCCAGCAGTCAGAACGGGGGCGTAGGTGATGAGCAGTTCTTC
>many|TRBJ2-3|TRBV3-1|15|.
CASSLGLPNTDTQYF
TGTGCCAGCAGCTTGGGACTTCCTAACACAGATACGCAGTATTTT
>many|TRBJ2-2|TRBV20-1|13|.
CSARGHNTGELFF
TGCAGTGCTAGGGGACACAACACCGGGGAGCTGTTTTTT
>many|TRBJ1-1|TRBV2|13|.
CASMGDMNTEAFF
TGTGCCAGCATGGGAGATATGAACACTGAAGCTTTCTTT
>many|TRBJ2-7|TRBV4-3|14|.
CASSYVGGPGEQYF
TGCGCCAGCAGCTATGTTGGAGGCCCCGGGGAGCAGTACTTC
>many|TRBJ2-5|TRBV15|14|.
CATSSADSQETQYF
TGTGCCACCAGCAGCGCGGACAGTCAAGAGACCCAGTACTTC
>many|TRBJ2-7|TRBV5-1|15|TRBD2
CASSLEGGRAIEQYF
TGCGCCAGCAGCTTGGAGGGCGGGAGGGCCATCGAGCAGTACTTC
>many|TRBJ2-1|TRBV27|12|.
CASSRHEGEQFF
TGTGCCAGCAGTCGCCATGAAGGTGAGCAGTTCTTC
>many|TRBJ2-7|TRBV20-1|12|TRBD2
CSALAGPYEQYF
TGCAGTGCTCTAGCGGGGCCGTACGAGCAGTACTTC
>many|TRBJ1-5|TRBV20-1|13|.
CSARDDVKRPQHF
TGCAGTGCTAGAGATGATGTTAAGAGGCCCCAGCATTTT
>many|TRBJ1-2|TRBV27|15|.
CASSSRPGGDYGYTF
TGTGCCAGCAGTTCCCGCCCTGGGGGGGACTATGGCTACACCTTC
>many|TRBJ2-1|TRBV30|12|.
CAWSFTGFQQFF
TGTGCCTGGAGTTTCACAGGGTTTCAGCAGTTCTTC
>many|TRBJ2-1|TRBV20-1|14|.
CSARDVGSYNEQFF
TGCAGTGCTAGAGACGTCGGGAGTTACAATGAGCAGTTCTTC
>many|TRBJ1-5|TRBV7-2|15|.
CASSHGGGGDQPQHF
TGTGCCAGCAGCCATGGGGGGGGTGGAGATCAGCCCCAGCATTTT
>many|TRBJ1-2|TRBV27|13|TRBD1
CASSYRGRGGYTF
TGTGCCAGCAGCTACAGGGGGCGCGGGGGCTACACCTTC
>many|TRBJ2-5|TRBV6-2/TRBV6-3|14|TRBD1
CASTDDRVGETQYF
TGTGCCAGCACTGATGACAGGGTCGGAGAGACCCAGTACTTC
>many|TRBJ2-7|TRBV2|12|.
CASGGNSYEQYF
TGTGCCAGCGGCGGGAACTCCTACGAGCAGTACTTC
>.|TRBJ2-5|TRBV10-1|12|.
CASSAHVETQYF
TGCGCCAGCAGTGCCCACGTGGAGACCCAGTACTTC
>many|TRBJ2-5|TRBV27|15|TRBD2
CASSPRRRGGETQYF
TGTGCCAGCAGCCCAAGGCGCCGGGGAGGGGAGACCCAGTACTTC
>few|TRBJ2-1|TRBV18|16|.
CASSPPGTQYSNEQFF
TGTGCCAGCTCACCACCAGGAACCCAGTATAGCAATGAGCAGTTCTTC
>many|TRBJ2-5|TRBV12-3/TRBV12-4|14|TRBD2
CASRAGPNQETQYF
TGTGCCAGCAGAGCGGGACCGAACCAAGAGACCCAGTACTTC
>many|TRBJ1-1|TRBV20-1|17|TRBD1
CSARSSRQGGLNTEAFF
TGCAGTGCTAGGTCCTCACGACAGGGGGGTTTGAACACTGAAGCTTTCTTT
>.|TRBJ1-1|TRBV3-1|14|.
CASSQIGGGTEAFF
TGTGCCAGCAGCCAAATAGGGGGGGGGACTGAAGCTTTCTTT
>.|TRBJ2-5|TRBV12-3/TRBV12-4|16|.
CASSSTDRALRETQYF
TGTGCCAGCAGTTCTACTGACAGAGCTTTACGAGAGACCCAGTACTTC
>many|TRBJ1-1|TRBV20-1|14|.
CSARNRAVGTEAFF
TGCAGTGCTCGAAACAGGGCGGTGGGGACTGAAGCTTTCTTT
>.|TRBJ2-5|TRBV9|15|TRBD2
CASSEGTSGQETQYF
TGTGCCAGCAGCGAGGGGACTAGCGGACAAGAGACCCAGTACTTC
>many|TRBJ2-4|TRBV20-1|15|.
CSATQALGAKNIQYF
TGCAGTGCAACACAGGCCCTCGGGGCCAAAAACATTCAGTACTTC
>many|TRBJ1-1|TRBV5-1|15|TRBD1
CASSLTGQGGTEAFF
TGCGCCAGCAGCTTGACGGGACAGGGAGGCACTGAAGCTTTCTTT
>many|TRBJ2-1|TRBV7-2|16|TRBD1
CASSTEQGAIYNEQFF
TGTGCCAGCAGCACAGAACAGGGGGCAATCTACAATGAGCAGTTCTTC
>many|TRBJ2-7|TRBV7-8|12|.
CASSLYFYEQYF
TGTGCCAGCAGCTTATACTTCTACGAGCAGTACTTC
>many|TRBJ2-3|TRBV12-3/TRBV12-4|15|.
CASSSWTRDTDTQYF
TGTGCCAGCAGTTCTTGGACCCGGGACACAGATACGCAGTATTTT